This T cell receptor (beta chain) is drawn from a study of blood T cell repertoires in COVID-19. The overall study: Acute and convalescent COVID-19 specimens originated in the United States, Italy and Spain.

As originally analysed: Estimation of nucleated cell counts relied on the amplification of reference gene primers. Assay: immunoSEQ multiplex PCR; the TCRdb copy retains only in-frame clones and omits some. For V, J and clone size, that table is used; D and trimming come from the DNA. The table has about 300,000 clones, over 75% seen once. The CDR3 length is 11 residues. Per germline, CDR1 DFQATT and CDR2 SNEGSKA (reference sequence). With 6 bases removed from V and 7 bases from J, the gap between germline ends came to 13 bases. This TCR derives from a human donor in a cohort sampled during active COVID-19. The sample taken for sequencing was peripheral blood. The rearrangement joins TRBV20-1 to TRBJ2-7, with D unresolved. In DNA form, the CDR3 reads TGCAGTGCGAGTGCCGAGACAGAGCAGTACTTC. It is translated as CSASAETEQYF.